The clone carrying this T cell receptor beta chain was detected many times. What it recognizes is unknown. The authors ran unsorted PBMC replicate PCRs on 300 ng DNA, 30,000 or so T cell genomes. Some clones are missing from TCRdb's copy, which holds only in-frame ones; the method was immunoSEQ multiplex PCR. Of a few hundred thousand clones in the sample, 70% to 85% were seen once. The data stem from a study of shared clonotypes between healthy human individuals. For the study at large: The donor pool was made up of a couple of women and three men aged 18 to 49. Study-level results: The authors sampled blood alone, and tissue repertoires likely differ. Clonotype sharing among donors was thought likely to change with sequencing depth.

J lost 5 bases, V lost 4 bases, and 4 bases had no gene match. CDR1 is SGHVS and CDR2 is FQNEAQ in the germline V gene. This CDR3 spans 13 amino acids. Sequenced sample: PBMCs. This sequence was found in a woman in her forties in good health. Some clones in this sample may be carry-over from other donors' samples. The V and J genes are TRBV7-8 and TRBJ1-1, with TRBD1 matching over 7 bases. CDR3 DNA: TGTGCCAGCAGCTCCGACAGGGAAACTGAAGCTTTCTTT. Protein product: CASSSDRETEAFF. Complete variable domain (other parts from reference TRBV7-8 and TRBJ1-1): GAGVSQSPRYKVAKRGQDVALRCDPISGHVSLFWYQQALGQGPEFLTYFQNEAQLDKSGLPSDRFFAERPEGSVSTLKIQRTQQEDSAVYLCASSSDRETEAFFGQGTRLTVV.